A single sample gave rise to the 22 T cell receptor beta chains below, sequenced in a study of cytomegalovirus exposure and HLA in healthy donors. Both 60 Vbeta primers and 13 Jbeta primers went into the PCR. Repertoires were generated with immunoSEQ multiplex PCR, while TCRdb's copy carries only in-frame clones and drops some. The sample lists some 130,000 clones; roughly 82% were seen once. Sequencing used PBMCs. The receptor set was obtained from a man in his fifties or sixties in good health and CMV-seronegative.

The V gene is TRBV19, the J gene TRBJ1-1, with D possibly matching TRBD1 (5 bases). The germline V gene has CDR1 LNHDA and CDR2 SQIVND (reference sequence). Between the trimmed V and J ends, which lost 7 bases and 0 bases, there was a span of 12 bases. The length of the CDR3 is 14 residues. For the CDR3, the DNA is TGTGCCAGTACCCATGGGGCGATGAACACTGAAGCTTTCTTT. It is translated as CASTHGAMNTEAFF.

The gene calls are TRBV4-1 and TRBJ2-1, with D possibly being TRBD1 (5 bases). Germline V gene data show CDR1 as MGHRA and CDR2 as YSYEKL. This CDR3 spans 16 amino acids. Trimming took 1 base from V and 6 from J, leaving 16 bases between them. The CDR3 nucleotides are TGCGCCAGCAGCCAAGGGCTCGAATGGGGCCTCAATGAGCAGTTCTTC. The encoded protein is CASSQGLEWGLNEQFF.

The chain combines TRBV15 with TRBJ1-2; 7 nucleotides align to TRBD1. Germline V gene data show CDR1 as LNHNV and CDR2 as YYDKDF (reference sequence). With 0 bases clipped from V and 4 bases from J, the junction kept 8 bases outside the gene matches. This CDR3 spans 16 amino acids. In nucleotides, the CDR3 is TGTGCCACCAGCAGAGATTCAAGGGGGCGGATCTATGGCTACACCTTC. Protein product: CATSRDSRGRIYGYTF.

The chain carries TRBV6-1 and TRBJ2-7; 7 bases align to TRBD1. The CDR3 extends over 14 amino acids. Germline-derived CDR1 and CDR2 are MNHNS and SASEGT. J gave up 4 bases and V 6 bases, and 9 bases lay outside the gene matches. The CDR3 DNA is TGTGCCAGCAGACCCCGGGACAGCTTTTACGAGCAGTACTTC. Translating it yields CASRPRDSFYEQYF.

The rearrangement links TRBV19 to TRBJ2-5; TRBD2 agrees at 14 bases. CDR3 length equals 17 residues. The trim removed 4 bases at V and 2 bases at J, leaving 6 bases unmatched. CDR1 is LNHDA and CDR2 is SQIVND in the germline V gene (reference sequence). In DNA form, the CDR3 reads TGTGCCAGTAGTACAGGACTAGCGGGGGGTATACAAGAGACCCAGTACTTC. Amino acids: CASSTGLAGGIQETQYF.

The gene calls are TRBV23-1 and TRBJ1-1; D remains unclear. TRBV23-1 belongs to the ORF category, with a function that is uncertain. Between the trimmed V and J ends, which lost 0 bases and 5 bases, there was a span of 25 bases. CDR3 length: 19 amino acids. CDR3 region: CASSQSGALGGPGETEAFF. CDR3 sequence (DNA): TGCGCCAGCAGTCAATCCGGTGCCTTAGGTGGGCCCGGGGAGACTGAAGCTTTCTTT.

The chain recombines TRBV5-8 with TRBJ1-1, with D possibly matching TRBD1 (6 bases). CDR1 and CDR2 from the germline V gene are SGHTS and YDEGEE. V lost 4 bases and J lost 8, with 18 bases in between. The CDR3 covers 14 residues. This chain's CDR3 is CASSRVRSGVEAFF. As DNA, the CDR3 is TGTGCCAGCAGCAGAGTCCGCTCAGGGGTGGAAGCTTTCTTT.

This chain joins TRBV19 and TRBJ2-7; 10 bases align to TRBD1. Germline V gene lookup returns CDR1 LNHDA and CDR2 SQIVND (reference sequence). There are 14 residues in the CDR3. Losses at the gene ends were 5 bases for V and 4 bases for J; bases not matched to a gene: 5. CDR3 amino acids: CASSSRDRGYEQYF. The CDR3 DNA reads TGTGCCAGTAGTTCCCGGGACAGGGGATACGAGCAGTACTTC.

This clone showed up just a few times. J is TRBJ2-5 and V is TRBV7-8; D might be TRBD2 (5 bases). CDR1 and CDR2 from the germline V gene are SGHVS and FQNEAQ. The CDR3 runs to 12 residues. The V end was cut by 5 bases, the J end by 12 bases, with 16 bases between. The CDR3 region has the DNA TGTGCCAGCAGCCGTGCTAGGCCGGGAAAGTACTTC. This translates into CASSRARPGKYF.

The rearrangement uses TRBV4-3 and TRBJ1-4; 9 bases are a match to TRBD1. Germline lookup yields CDR1 LGHNA and CDR2 YSLEER. The trim removed 3 bases at V and 0 bases at J, leaving 2 bases unmatched. CDR3 length: 16 residues. CDR3 residues: CASSQRQGATNEKLFF. CDR3 DNA: TGCGCCAGCAGCCAGAGACAGGGGGCAACTAATGAAAAACTGTTTTTT.

V gene TRBV6-5 combines with J gene TRBJ1-1; no reliable D call. The CDR3 loop spans 12 amino acids. The germline CDR1 and CDR2 sequences are MNHEY and SVGAGI. V lost 3 bases, J lost 4 bases, and 6 bases lay in between. The CDR3 DNA reads as TGTGCCAGCAGTTATACGGGCACTGAAGCTTTCTTT. This gives the protein CASSYTGTEAFF.

This clone was seen ten or more times. V usage is TRBV7-9 and J usage is TRBJ2-6; D is perhaps TRBD1 (5 bases). The length of the CDR3 is 17 residues. Deletions cut 2 bases from V and 2 bases from J, with 13 bases between. Looked up from germline, CDR1 is SEHNR and CDR2 is FQNEAQ (reference sequence). The CDR3 here is CASSLRVRVTGANVLTF. The CDR3 DNA reads as TGTGCCAGCAGCTTACGGGTCAGGGTAACTGGGGCCAACGTCCTGACTTTC.

J is TRBJ2-3 and V is TRBV5-1; D possibly corresponds to TRBD2 (6 bases). The germline V gene has CDR1 SGHRS and CDR2 YFSETQ. Between the trimmed V and J ends, which lost 7 bases and 2 bases, there was a span of 23 bases. This CDR3 has 17 residues. The DNA for the CDR3 is TGCGCCAGCCTCAGAGGGGACCTTCTAGCGCACACAGATACGCAGTATTTT. This gives the protein CASLRGDLLAHTDTQYF.

The chain uses TRBV30 and TRBJ2-7; 10 bases are shared with TRBD1. The CDR3 sequence is 15 residues long. The germline V gene has CDR1 GTSNPN and CDR2 SVGIG (reference sequence). Losses at the gene ends were 3 bases for V and 4 bases for J; bases not matched to a gene: 9. The CDR3 DNA reads as TGTGCCTGGAGAGACCCGGGACAGGGGAAGTACGAGCAGTACTTC. This gives the protein CAWRDPGQGKYEQYF.

The V gene is TRBV30, the J gene TRBJ1-2; D unresolved. The CDR3 runs to 15 residues. The germline V gene encodes CDR1 GTSNPN and CDR2 SVGIG (reference sequence). Trimming took off 0 bases at V and 0 bases at J, with 11 bases between the two ends. The DNA of the CDR3 is TGTGCCTGGAGTGTAGGGAGCCTAACTAACTATGGCTACACCTTC. It is translated as CAWSVGSLTNYGYTF.

This chain connects TRBV21-1 to TRBJ2-7; TRBD1 reflects the table's D call only, with no check against the DNA. TRBV21-1 represents a pseudogene. The CDR3 extends over 17 amino acids. CDR3 sequence: CASSKEVHRDISYEQYF. For the CDR3, the DNA is TGTGCCAGCAGCAAAGAGGTGCACCGGGACATATCCTACGAGCAGTACTTC.

J is TRBJ1-6 and V is TRBV2, with unresolved D. The CDR3 is 17 amino acids. V gave up 4 bases and J gave up 5 bases, with 18 bases separating them. CDR1 and CDR2 (germline): SNHLY, FYNNEI. The CDR3 spells CASSGYAQRDNNSPLHF. The CDR3 DNA reads as TGTGCCAGCAGTGGCTACGCACAGAGAGACAATAATTCACCCCTCCACTTT. The complete variable domain, with remaining parts taken from reference TRBV2 and TRBJ1-6, reads EPEVTQTPSHQVTQMGQEVILRCVPISNHLYFYWYRQILGQKVEFLVSFYNNEISEKSEIFDDQFSVERPDGSNFTLKIRSTKLEDSAMYFCASSGYAQRDNNSPLHFGNGTRLTVT.

This clone was picked up a small number of times. The chain uses TRBV6-5 and TRBJ1-2; TRBD1 aligns across 11 bases. Looked up from germline, CDR1 is MNHEY and CDR2 is SVGAGI. Trimming cost V 5 bases and J 7 bases; bases outside gene matches: 6. The CDR3 consists of 14 residues. CDR3 region: CASSRGQGEVGYTF. The CDR3 DNA reads as TGTGCCAGCAGTAGGGGACAGGGGGAAGTTGGCTACACCTTC.

The chain recombines TRBV5-1 with TRBJ1-1; TRBD1 is a possible D gene (6 bases). The CDR3 sequence is 16 residues long. Trimming left V 4 bases short and J 1 base short, with 17 bases between. In germline, CDR1 is SGHRS, CDR2 YFSETQ. The CDR3 DNA is TGCGCCAGCAGCCCCCAAGGGGGTCTCGGGAACACTGAAGCTTTCTTT. Translating it yields CASSPQGGLGNTEAFF.

This clone has just a few counts. The J gene is TRBJ2-6, the V gene TRBV5-1; D uncertain. CDR1 is SGHRS, CDR2 YFSETQ, per germline. The V end was cut by 0 bases, the J end by 0 bases, with 4 bases between. This CDR3 is built from 15 residues. CDR3 in amino acids: CASSLANSGANVLTF. DNA for the CDR3: TGCGCCAGCAGCTTGGCCAACTCTGGGGCCAACGTCCTGACTTTC. Full variable domain (rest looked up from reference TRBV5-1 and TRBJ2-6): KAGVTQTPRYLIKTRGQQVTLSCSPISGHRSVSWYQQTPGQGLQFLFEYFSETQRNKGNFPGRFSGRQFSNSRSEMNVSTLELGDSALYLCASSLANSGANVLTFGAGSRLTVL.

Regarding this clone: One end of the junction is discordant with germline, which a read error may explain. The sample holds other DNA sequences that translate to the same CDR3. This chain uses TRBV30 with TRBJ2-5; D might be TRBD2 (6 bases). The germline CDR1 and CDR2 sequences are GTSNPN and SVGIG (reference sequence). The CDR3 spans 10 residues. The CDR3 loop reads CAWGGRPQYF. CDR3 DNA sequence: TGCGCCTGGGGTGGGAGGCCCCAGTACTTC.

The chain has TRBV10-3 and TRBJ1-1; D gene uncertain. V was clipped by 0 bases and J by 11 bases, with 19 bases between them. Per the germline V gene, CDR1 is ENHRY and CDR2 is SYGVKD. This CDR3 is 15 amino acids long. This chain's CDR3 is CAISESEKALGRAFF. Written as DNA, the CDR3 is TGTGCCATCAGTGAGTCGGAAAAGGCGCTAGGCCGGGCTTTCTTT.